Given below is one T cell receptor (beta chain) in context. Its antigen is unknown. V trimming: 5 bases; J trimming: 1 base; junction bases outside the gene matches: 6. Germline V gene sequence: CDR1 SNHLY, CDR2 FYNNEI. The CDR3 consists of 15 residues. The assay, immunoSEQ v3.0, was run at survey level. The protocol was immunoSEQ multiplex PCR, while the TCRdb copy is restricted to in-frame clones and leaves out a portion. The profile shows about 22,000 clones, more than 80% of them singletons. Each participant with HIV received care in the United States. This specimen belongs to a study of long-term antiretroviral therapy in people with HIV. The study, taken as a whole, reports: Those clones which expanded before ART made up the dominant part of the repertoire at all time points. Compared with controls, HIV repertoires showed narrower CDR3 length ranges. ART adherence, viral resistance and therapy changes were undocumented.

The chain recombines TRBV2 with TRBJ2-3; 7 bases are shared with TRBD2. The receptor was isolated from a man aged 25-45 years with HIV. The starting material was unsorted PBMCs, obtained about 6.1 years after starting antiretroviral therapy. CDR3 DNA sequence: TGTGCCAGCAGTCTAGCGGAGAGGGGCACAGATACGCAGTATTTT. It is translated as CASSLAERGTDTQYF.